Listed below are T cell receptor beta chains from one sample, sequenced in a study of cytotoxic CD8 clonotypes in ibrutinib-treated CLL. The data were produced by immunoSEQ multiplex PCR, yet TCRdb's version contains in-frame clones alone and is incomplete. Of about 130,000 clones detected, roughly 80% appear once; the ten largest clones hold 3% to 4%. The sample consisted of PBMCs, taken after 24 months of ibrutinib treatment. The receptors derive from a human donor with chronic lymphocytic leukemia. Both conserved end residues are part of each CDR3. Fields, in order: D gene, clone size, V gene, J gene, CDR3 protein, CDR3 DNA. D genes are given only for firm matches. Some rows have no size entry. The others give once, few or many, or a class for an expanded clone.

>NA|NA|TRBV7-9|TRBJ1-4
CASSSDNPGGKLFF
TGTGCCAGCAGCTCCGACAACCCGGGAGGAAAACTGTTTTTT
>NA|NA|TRBV27|TRBJ2-2
CASTLGGNANTGELFF
TGTGCCAGCACCTTAGGGGGGAACGCGAACACCGGGGAGCTGTTTTTT
>NA|NA|TRBV28|TRBJ2-3
CASSQQGSPADTQYF
TGTGCCAGCAGTCAACAGGGTAGCCCTGCAGATACGCAGTATTTT
>NA|NA|TRBV12-2|TRBJ2-2
CASRQDRDVAGELFF
TGTGCAAGTCGCCAGGACAGGGACGTAGCCGGGGAGCTGTTTTTT
>NA|NA|TRBV2|TRBJ2-1
CASSRTGFEQFF
TGTGCCAGCAGTCGGACCGGATTTGAGCAGTTCTTC
>TRBD2|NA|TRBV11-2|TRBJ2-2
CASSLGLAGGPGELFF
TGTGCCAGCAGCTTAGGACTAGCGGGGGGTCCCGGGGAGCTGTTTTTT
>NA|NA|TRBV7-3|TRBJ1-2
CASSLETAPYYGYTF
TGTGCCAGCAGCTTAGAGACAGCCCCCTACTATGGCTACACCTTC
>TRBD1|NA|TRBV7-9|TRBJ1-1
CASSEMTGGTTEAFF
TGTGCCAGCAGCGAAATGACAGGGGGGACCACTGAAGCTTTCTTT
>NA|once|TRBV19|TRBJ2-1
CASSAWDDRGEQFF
TGTGCCAGTAGTGCTTGGGACGATCGGGGTGAGCAGTTCTTC
>NA|NA|TRBV30|TRBJ1-2
CAWSVFWGNYGYTF
TGTGCCTGGAGTGTTTTTTGGGGGAACTATGGCTACACCTTC
>NA|few|TRBV10-3|TRBJ2-7
CAIKTGAGAYEQYF
TGTGCCATCAAAACGGGGGCCGGGGCCTACGAGCAGTACTTC
>NA|NA|TRBV10-3|TRBJ1-2
CAIPGGAGYGYTF
TGTGCCATACCCGGAGGGGCGGGCTATGGCTACACCTTC
>TRBD1|NA|TRBV5-4|TRBJ2-5
CASSIGGTGETQYF
TGTGCCAGCAGCATAGGGGGGACAGGAGAGACCCAGTACTTC
>NA|NA|TRBV30|TRBJ2-5
CAWSSGLEGETQYF
TGTGCCTGGAGTTCAGGACTCGAGGGAGAGACCCAGTACTTC
>TRBD1|NA|TRBV2|TRBJ2-3
CASRYMGQGILTDTQYF
TGTGCCAGCAGATATATGGGACAGGGTATACTCACAGATACGCAGTATTTT
>NA|NA|TRBV5-4|TRBJ1-5
CASSNGDRPDQPQHF
TGTGCCAGCAGCAACGGCGACAGGCCCGATCAGCCCCAGCATTTT
>TRBD1|NA|TRBV25-1|TRBJ1-6
CASSESAGGPYNSPLHF
TGTGCCAGCAGTGAATCGGCAGGGGGCCCCTATAATTCACCCCTCCACTTT
>NA|few|TRBV18|TRBJ1-1
CASSPVGDFTEAFF
TGTGCCAGCTCACCGGTTGGGGATTTCACTGAAGCTTTCTTT
>NA|NA|TRBV5-8|TRBJ1-6
CASSLRWGSYNSPLHF
TGTGCCAGCAGCTTGCGATGGGGGTCCTATAATTCACCCCTCCACTTT
>NA|NA|TRBV23-1|TRBJ2-2
CASSQSAGIGELFF
TGCGCCAGCAGTCAATCAGCCGGGATCGGGGAGCTGTTTTTT
>TRBD1|NA|TRBV2|TRBJ2-1
CASSAGTGRSEQFF
TGTGCCAGCAGCGCAGGGACAGGGAGGAGTGAGCAGTTCTTC
>NA|NA|TRBV19|TRBJ2-7
CASSMAHEQYF
TGTGCCAGTAGTATGGCGCACGAGCAGTACTTC
>TRBD1|NA|TRBV10-2|TRBJ2-3
CASTGGQGANPDTQYF
TGCGCCAGCACAGGCGGGCAGGGGGCGAACCCAGATACGCAGTATTTT
>NA|NA|TRBV7-3|TRBJ2-2
CASSLTDPGELFF
TGTGCCAGCAGCTTAACCGACCCGGGGGAGCTGTTTTTT
>NA|few|TRBV5-5|TRBJ1-2
CASSTGTGYTF
TGTGCCAGCAGCACAGGGACTGGCTACACCTTC
>TRBD2|NA|TRBV7-2|TRBJ2-1
CASTQRGAYNEQFF
TGTGCCAGTACCCAGCGGGGCGCCTACAATGAGCAGTTCTTC
>NA|NA|TRBV7-9|TRBJ1-5
CASSLSSHNQPQHF
TGTGCCAGCAGCTTATCCAGCCACAATCAGCCCCAGCATTTT
>TRBD1|NA|TRBV7-2|TRBJ1-1
CASSFGTDGRAFF
TGTGCCAGCAGCTTCGGGACAGACGGAAGAGCTTTCTTT
>NA|NA|TRBV11-2|TRBJ1-6
CASSLVGGDGNSPLHF
TGTGCCAGCAGCTTAGTAGGGGGGGACGGGAATTCACCCCTCCACTTT
>NA|NA|TRBV18|TRBJ1-1
CASSPPDPLGAEAFF
TGTGCCAGCTCACCCCCGGACCCTCTTGGCGCTGAAGCTTTCTTT
>NA|NA|TRBV5-1|TRBJ1-4
CASTPDATNEKLFF
TGCGCCAGCACTCCGGATGCAACTAATGAAAAACTGTTTTTT
>TRBD1|NA|TRBV5-4|TRBJ1-4
CASSLLRYRGGDEKLFF
TGTGCCAGCAGCCTTCTACGATACAGGGGAGGGGATGAAAAACTGTTTTTT
>NA|NA|TRBV10-3|TRBJ1-2
CAISDWVGYTF
TGTGCCATCAGTGATTGGGTGGGCTACACCTTC
>TRBD1|NA|TRBV10-1|TRBJ1-1
CASSETRDRATEAFF
TGCGCCAGCAGTGAGACCCGGGACAGGGCCACTGAAGCTTTCTTT
>TRBD1|NA|TRBV19|TRBJ2-2
CASSARQGNTGELFF
TGTGCCAGTAGTGCACGACAGGGAAACACCGGGGAGCTGTTTTTT
>NA|NA|TRBV15|TRBJ2-7
CATSRDLTGTRVNSSYEQYF
TGTGCCACCAGCAGAGATCTTACCGGCACCCGGGTCAATAGCTCCTACGAGCAGTACTTC
>TRBD2|NA|TRBV15|TRBJ2-7
CATSRDWGGGSYEQYF
TGTGCCACCAGCAGAGATTGGGGGGGAGGGTCCTACGAGCAGTACTTC
>NA|NA|TRBV4-3|TRBJ1-6
CASSQDQGSLRTLHF
TGCGCCAGCAGCCAAGATCAGGGCTCCTTGAGAACCCTCCACTTT
>TRBD1|NA|TRBV9|TRBJ2-1
CASSLTGAPGNEQFF
TGTGCCAGCAGCCTCACAGGGGCGCCCGGGAATGAGCAGTTCTTC
>NA|once|TRBV30|TRBJ2-6
CAWSSRRGSLSGANVLTF
TGTGCCTGGAGTAGTCGGAGGGGATCCCTCTCTGGGGCCAACGTCCTGACTTTC
>TRBD1|NA|TRBV9|TRBJ1-5
CASSATGGSNQPQHF
TGTGCCAGCAGCGCGACAGGGGGAAGCAATCAGCCCCAGCATTTT
>NA|NA|TRBV6-5|TRBJ1-2
CASSYRLSTTGGYTF
TGTGCCAGCAGTTACAGGCTTTCAACCACAGGGGGCTACACCTTC
>NA|NA|TRBV4-1|TRBJ2-5
CASSRPKLDGQLGTQYF
TGCGCCAGCAGCCGACCTAAATTGGACGGACAACTAGGGACCCAGTACTTC
>NA|NA|TRBV4-3|TRBJ2-7
CASSQDRGAGEQYF
TGCGCCAGCAGCCAAGATAGGGGGGCGGGCGAGCAGTACTTC
>NA|NA|TRBV19|TRBJ2-7
CASSIGGPTYEQYF
TGTGCCAGTAGTATTGGGGGGCCAACCTACGAGCAGTACTTC
>NA|few|TRBV30|TRBJ1-5
CAWSSFGGNQPQHF
TGTGCCTGGAGTTCATTTGGGGGCAATCAGCCCCAGCATTTT
>TRBD1|once|TRBV23-1|TRBJ1-2
CASSQKGQGVAMSYGYTF
TGCGCCAGCAGTCAAAAGGGACAGGGGGTGGCGATGAGCTATGGCTACACCTTC
>TRBD1|NA|TRBV5-1|TRBJ1-5
CASSLTGGRDQPQHF
TGCGCCAGCAGCTTGACAGGGGGCCGTGATCAGCCCCAGCATTTT
>NA|NA|TRBV7-2|TRBJ1-2
CASSSSYRQFHGYTF
TGTGCCAGCAGCTCCTCCTATCGACAGTTCCATGGCTACACCTTC